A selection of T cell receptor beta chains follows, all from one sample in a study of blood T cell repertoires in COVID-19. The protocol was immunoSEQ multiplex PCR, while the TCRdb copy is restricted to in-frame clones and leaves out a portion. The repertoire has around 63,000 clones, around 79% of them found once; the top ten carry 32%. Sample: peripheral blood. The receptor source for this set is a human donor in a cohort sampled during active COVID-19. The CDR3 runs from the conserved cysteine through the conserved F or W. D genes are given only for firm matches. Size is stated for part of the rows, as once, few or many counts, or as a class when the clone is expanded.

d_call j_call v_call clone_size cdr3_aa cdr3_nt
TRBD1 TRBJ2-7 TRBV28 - CASSPPGQGRFNARNEQYF TGTGCCAGCAGTCCCCCGGGACAGGGGAGGTTTAACGCCCGTAACGAGCAGTACTTC
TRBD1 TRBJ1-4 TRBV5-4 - CASSKGQVTNEKLFF TGTGCCAGCAGCAAGGGACAGGTCACTAATGAAAAACTGTTTTTT
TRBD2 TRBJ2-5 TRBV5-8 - CASSLLGGGGQTQYF TGTGCCAGCAGCTTACTTGGTGGGGGAGGGCAGACCCAGTACTTC
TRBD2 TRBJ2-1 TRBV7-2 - CASSELAGAYNEQFF TGTGCCAGCAGCGAGCTAGCGGGGGCCTACAATGAGCAGTTCTTC
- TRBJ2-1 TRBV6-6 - CASSLQGNEQFF TGTGCCAGCAGCTTACAGGGTAATGAGCAGTTCTTC
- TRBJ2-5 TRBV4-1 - CASSPLNGGGRETQYF TGCGCCAGCAGCCCTCTAAATGGCGGAGGGCGAGAGACCCAGTACTTC
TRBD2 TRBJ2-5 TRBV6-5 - CASSRWEGRETQYF TGTGCCAGCAGTCGTTGGGAGGGCCGGGAGACCCAGTACTTC
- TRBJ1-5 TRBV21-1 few CASSGQGANQPQHF TGTGCCAGCAGCGGACAGGGGGCCAATCAGCCCCAGCATTTT
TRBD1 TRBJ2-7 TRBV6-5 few CAGAPGQEVFEQYF TGTGCCGGTGCACCGGGACAGGAAGTTTTCGAGCAGTACTTC
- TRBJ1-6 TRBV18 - CASSSTEIYNSPLHF TGTGCCAGCTCATCCACAGAAATCTATAATTCACCCCTCCACTTT
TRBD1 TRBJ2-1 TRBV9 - CASSVEWGQSEQFF TGTGCCAGCAGCGTAGAATGGGGACAGAGTGAGCAGTTCTTC
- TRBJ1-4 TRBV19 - CASRSRDNNEKLFF TGTGCCAGTAGATCCCGGGACAATAATGAAAAACTGTTTTTT
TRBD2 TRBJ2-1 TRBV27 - CASKLAGGPMRYNEQFF TGTGCCAGCAAACTAGCGGGAGGGCCTATGCGGTACAATGAGCAGTTCTTC